The clone carrying this TCR beta chain showed up many times. Its antigen is not identified. The record originates from a study of CD8 T cells in ankylosing spondylitis. Study results and caveats: Seemingly characteristic of ankylosing spondylitis blood was a TCR beta motif consisting of several highly homologous variants. Matched ankylosing spondylitis synovial fluid reportedly showed significant enrichment of disease-linked clones.

Quantitative 5'-RACE with molecular barcodes was used to make the TCR beta libraries. MiXCR, run by TCRdb on the 5' RACE reads, gives a single entry per CDR3 protein. The repertoire consists of more than 600,000 distinct CDR3 sequences, with around 20% occurring once and the leading ten covering about 20%. V lost 1 base and J lost 0, with 13 bases in between. The CDR3 is 17 amino acids. The sequencing input was blood, either unsorted or a sorted T cell fraction (not recorded which). The receptor was derived from a male donor with ankylosing spondylitis. The gene calls are TRBV12-3 or TRBV12-4 and TRBJ2-4, with D hard to call. The CDR3 DNA is TGTGCCAGCAGTTTAGAACCCCTTAGCCTAGCCAAAAACATTCAGTACTTC. Protein sequence: CASSLEPLSLAKNIQYF.